Listed below are T cell receptor beta chains from one sample, sequenced in a study of blood T cell repertoires in COVID-19. TCRdb keeps only in-frame clones here, not all; method: immunoSEQ multiplex PCR. The sample contains roughly 80,000 clones, about 83% of which appear only once. The specimen was peripheral blood. The source is a human donor in a cohort sampled during active COVID-19. Each CDR3 is given with its conserved first and last residue. A D gene is named only where the DNA matches it firmly. Not every row has a clone size; where given, it reads once, few, many or a size class.

size | J | length | V | D | CDR3 | DNA
. | TRBJ2-4 | 14 | TRBV7-8 | . | CASSTSGVKNIQYF | TGTGCCAGCAGTACCTCGGGGGTCAAAAACATTCAGTACTTC
. | TRBJ1-2 | 14 | TRBV5-6 | TRBD1 | CASSPGQGRYGYTF | TGTGCCAGCAGCCCCGGACAGGGGAGGTATGGCTACACCTTC
. | TRBJ1-1 | 13 | TRBV6-6 | . | CASSSYLGTEAFF | TGTGCCAGCAGTTCGTACCTCGGCACTGAAGCTTTCTTT
. | TRBJ1-6 | 15 | TRBV14 | TRBD1 | CASSSTGRRGSPLHF | TGTGCCAGCAGCTCGACAGGGAGACGCGGTTCACCCCTCCACTTT
. | TRBJ1-3 | 15 | TRBV9 | . | CASSVDRGGRGTIYF | TGTGCCAGCAGCGTAGATCGGGGAGGCCGGGGCACCATATATTTT
. | TRBJ2-3 | 14 | TRBV2 | . | CASSVGSDRDTQYF | TGTGCCAGCAGTGTTGGCTCGGACAGAGATACGCAGTATTTT
. | TRBJ2-3 | 16 | TRBV3-1/TRBV3-2 | TRBD2 | CASSPPAGGPIGTQYF | TGTGCCAGCAGCCCCCCAGCGGGAGGGCCAATAGGCACGCAGTATTTT
. | TRBJ2-3 | 16 | TRBV7-9 | . | CASSRLGAASTDTQYF | TGTGCCAGCAGCCGCCTGGGGGCCGCTAGCACAGATACGCAGTATTTT
. | TRBJ2-5 | 11 | TRBV6-5 | . | CASSPQETQYF | TGTGCCAGCAGTCCTCAAGAGACCCAGTACTTC
. | TRBJ1-5 | 14 | TRBV7-9 | . | CASSLGYSNQPQHF | TGTGCCAGCAGCTTAGGTTATAGCAATCAGCCCCAGCATTTT
. | TRBJ1-2 | 12 | TRBV28 | . | CASRTTAGGYTF | TGTGCCAGCAGAACTACCGCGGGGGGCTACACCTTC
. | TRBJ2-7 | 18 | TRBV9 | TRBD2 | CASSVDAGGLTLSYEQYF | TGTGCCAGCAGCGTAGATGCGGGGGGGCTTACCCTCTCCTACGAGCAGTACTTC
. | TRBJ2-5 | 16 | TRBV7-6 | . | CASSLRIAEYQETQYF | TGTGCCAGCAGCTTAAGGATAGCGGAGTACCAAGAGACCCAGTACTTC
. | TRBJ2-1 | 15 | TRBV7-9 | TRBD2 | CASSYLAGGPTEQFF | TGTGCCAGCAGCTATCTAGCGGGAGGGCCAACTGAGCAGTTCTTC
. | TRBJ2-5 | 14 | TRBV6-6 | TRBD2 | CATGTSGNRETQYF | TGTGCCACCGGGACTAGCGGGAATCGAGAGACCCAGTACTTC
. | TRBJ2-1 | 15 | TRBV24-1 | . | CATSEIGGGHNEQFF | TGTGCCACCAGTGAAATCGGGGGTGGCCACAATGAGCAGTTCTTC
. | TRBJ2-3 | 13 | TRBV19 | TRBD1 | CASSDRGRVTQYF | TGTGCCAGTAGTGACAGGGGGCGGGTTACGCAGTATTTT
. | TRBJ2-3 | 16 | TRBV5-1 | TRBD1 | CASGEGAASRTDTQYF | TGCGCCAGTGGAGAGGGGGCGGCGAGTAGAACAGATACGCAGTATTTT
. | TRBJ2-3 | 17 | TRBV2 | . | CASSEAVVGPSTDTQYF | TGTGCCAGCAGTGAAGCCGTGGTGGGCCCAAGCACAGATACGCAGTATTTT
. | TRBJ2-7 | 13 | TRBV5-1 | . | CASSSDRAYEQYF | TGCGCCAGCAGCTCGGACAGAGCCTACGAGCAGTACTTC
. | TRBJ1-2 | 12 | TRBV28 | TRBD1 | CASRGQVRGYTF | TGTGCCAGCAGGGGACAGGTTAGAGGCTACACCTTC
. | TRBJ1-4 | 12 | TRBV4-2 | . | CASSQDREKLFF | TGTGCCAGCAGCCAAGATCGGGAAAAACTGTTTTTT
. | TRBJ2-2 | 13 | TRBV27 | . | CASTKRGTGELFF | TGTGCCAGCACCAAGCGTGGCACCGGGGAGCTGTTTTTT
. | TRBJ1-5 | 16 | TRBV6-6 | . | CASSYSQGARNQPQHF | TGTGCCAGCAGTTACTCGCAGGGCGCTCGCAATCAGCCCCAGCATTTT
. | TRBJ2-1 | 14 | TRBV10-1 | . | CASNRGGAANEQFF | TGCGCCAGCAATCGCGGCGGGGCAGCCAATGAGCAGTTCTTC
. | TRBJ2-3 | 16 | TRBV7-3 | TRBD1 | CASSLTGTVGTDTQYF | TGTGCCAGCAGCTTAACCGGGACAGTGGGCACAGATACGCAGTATTTT
. | TRBJ1-4 | 15 | TRBV6-5 | TRBD1 | CASSYEGAGREKLFF | TGTGCCAGCAGTTACGAGGGGGCAGGGAGGGAAAAACTGTTTTTT
. | TRBJ1-4 | 15 | TRBV5-4 | . | CASSLDPGAGEKLFF | TGTGCCAGCAGCTTGGACCCAGGGGCCGGTGAAAAACTGTTTTTT
. | TRBJ2-2 | 15 | TRBV19 | . | CASTIGGGVAGELFF | TGTGCCAGTACCATAGGGGGTGGCGTGGCCGGGGAGCTGTTTTTT
. | TRBJ1-2 | 17 | TRBV5-1 | TRBD1 | CASRSGRDREKDYGYTF | TGCGCCAGCAGATCCGGAAGGGACAGGGAGAAAGACTATGGCTACACCTTC
. | TRBJ2-3 | 13 | TRBV6-5 | . | CASSYSLADTQYF | TGTGCCAGCAGTTACTCTCTAGCAGATACGCAGTATTTT
once | TRBJ1-2 | 10 | TRBV30 | . | CASLLEGYTF | TGTGCCTCCCTCTTAGAAGGCTACACCTTC
. | TRBJ2-5 | 16 | TRBV7-9 | TRBD2 | CASSFSSGGTQETQYF | TGTGCCAGCAGCTTCTCTAGCGGGGGGACCCAAGAGACCCAGTACTTC
. | TRBJ1-1 | 14 | TRBV3-1/TRBV3-2 | . | CASSLGHMNTEAFF | TGTGCCAGCAGCCTCGGACATATGAACACTGAAGCTTTCTTT
once | TRBJ1-3 | 13 | TRBV12-3/TRBV12-4 | . | CASSLNFRNTIYF | TGTGCCAGCAGTTTAAACTTCCGAAACACCATATATTTT
. | TRBJ1-1 | 12 | TRBV30 | . | CAWSDGNTEAFF | TGTGCCTGGAGTGACGGGAACACTGAAGCTTTCTTT
. | TRBJ1-1 | 13 | TRBV30 | TRBD1 | CAWSVDRDTEAFF | TGTGCCTGGAGCGTCGACAGGGACACTGAAGCTTTCTTT